One sample yielded the 10 T cell receptor beta chains listed below, sequenced in a study of control samples from healthy donors and cancer patients. Measured with immunoSEQ multiplex PCR; TCRdb has only the in-frame clones, and not every one. The sample holds about 180,000 clones, 90% seen once. Specimen: blood. These receptors originate from a woman aged 45-59 years in good health.

The rearrangement links TRBV7-2 to TRBJ2-7, with 7 bases fitting TRBD1. Germline CDR1 and CDR2: SGHTA and FQGNSA. V trimming: 1 base; J trimming: 2 bases; junction bases outside the gene matches: 5. The CDR3 spans 15 residues. This CDR3 reads CASSLEGGSAYEQYF. The CDR3, as DNA: TGTGCCAGCAGCTTAGAAGGGGGCAGCGCCTACGAGCAGTACTTC.

The chain joins TRBV5-1 to TRBJ1-4; the D gene is possibly TRBD1 (5 bases). There are 14 residues in the CDR3. Germline CDR1 and CDR2: SGHRS and YFSETQ. The germline V and J ends were trimmed by 5 bases and 8 bases, with 16 bases remaining between them. The CDR3 region has the DNA TGCGCCAGCAGTCGGGACGCGATCGGAGAAAAACTGTTTTTT. As protein: CASSRDAIGEKLFF.

The count of this clone is one. The chain recombines TRBV11-2 with TRBJ2-5, with D tentatively TRBD1 (5 bases). This CDR3 spans 15 amino acids. Trimming cost V 0 bases and J 5 bases, with 13 bases left between them. Germline V gene lookup returns CDR1 SGHAT and CDR2 FQNNGV. CDR3 sequence reads: CASSLDLGPWETQYF. The CDR3 region has the DNA TGTGCCAGCAGCTTAGATCTGGGGCCATGGGAGACCCAGTACTTC.

This chain links TRBV5-8 with TRBJ2-1, with unresolved D. This CDR3 is 16 amino acids long. V dropped 1 base and J dropped 4 bases, with 15 bases sitting between them. Germline V lookup: CDR1 SGHTS, CDR2 YDEGEE. The CDR3 region is CASSLFGSSWYNEQFF. DNA for the CDR3: TGTGCCAGCAGCTTGTTTGGTAGTTCTTGGTACAATGAGCAGTTCTTC.

V is TRBV5-6 and J is TRBJ1-2; weak D call: TRBD1 (5 bases). V lost 2 bases and J 8 bases, leaving 10 bases between the germline ends. The CDR3 runs to 12 residues. Looked up from germline, CDR1 is SGHDT and CDR2 is YYEEEE. The CDR3 sequence is CASSFRESGYTF. The CDR3 DNA reads as TGTGCCAGCAGCTTCAGGGAGAGCGGCTACACCTTC.

This clone was seen a handful of times. This sample includes further DNA sequences coding for the same CDR3. The chain couples TRBV3-1 (or the pseudogene TRBV3-2) to TRBJ1-5; D call uncertain. This CDR3 comprises 13 residues. V was shortened by 1 base and J by 3 bases, with 4 bases between the two germline ends. CDR1 is LGHDT and CDR2 is YNNKEL in the germline V gene (reference sequence). CDR3 nucleotide sequence: TGTGCCAGCAGCCAAGGTCTCAATCAGCCCCAGCATTTT. Amino acid sequence: CASSQGLNQPQHF.

V gene TRBV6-1 combines with J gene TRBJ1-4, with D tentatively TRBD1 (5 bases). Germline assignment: CDR1 MNHNS and CDR2 SASEGT. V was shortened by 2 bases and J by 8 bases, with 12 bases between the two germline ends. CDR3 size: 14 residues. In nucleotides, the CDR3 is TGTGCCAGCAGTGAACCAGGGAGGAAGGAAAAACTGTTTTTT. It yields the protein CASSEPGRKEKLFF.

This clone was seen a handful of times. V gene TRBV3-1 (or the pseudogene TRBV3-2) combines with J gene TRBJ2-3, with TRBD2 matching over 12 bases. The ends lost 0 bases at V and 3 bases at J; junction bases unmatched: 7. The CDR3 runs 18 residues. Germline V gene lookup returns CDR1 LGHDT and CDR2 YNNKEL (reference sequence). CDR3: CASSQDSGLAGITDTQYF. In DNA, the CDR3 is TGTGCCAGCAGCCAAGATTCCGGACTAGCGGGAATAACAGATACGCAGTATTTT.

The chain links TRBV5-1 to TRBJ1-2; no definite D call. CDR3 length: 15 amino acids. V shed 0 bases and J shed 2 bases, with 11 bases lying between them. Germline loops: CDR1 SGHRS, CDR2 YFSETQ. The CDR3 region is CASSLGVGANYGYTF. CDR3 nucleotide sequence: TGCGCCAGCAGCTTGGGGGTCGGAGCGAACTATGGCTACACCTTC.

This chain connects TRBV11-1 to TRBJ2-1; 7 positions match TRBD2. The CDR3 covers 14 residues. Trimming at V came to 0 bases and at J to 8 bases, leaving 4 bases not matched to a gene. CDR1 and CDR2 (germline): SGHAT, FQDESV (reference sequence). The CDR3 loop is CASSLAGGVDEQFF. The CDR3, as DNA: TGTGCCAGCAGCTTAGCGGGGGGGGTTGATGAGCAGTTCTTC.